This record concerns one T cell receptor beta chain sequence. As yet, its antigen is unknown. These data belong to a study of T-cell memory formation after mild COVID-19. The study, taken as a whole, reports: Nothing showed for sure that second-wave clones peaking on day 37 were SARS-CoV-2 specific. Contracting CD8+ clones were enriched in EMRA, CD4+ mainly in CM and EM.

The CDR3 length is 14 residues. Looked up from germline, CDR1 is ENHRY and CDR2 is SYGVKD. Germline trimming cut 6 bases from V and 3 bases from J; bases unmatched to any gene: 7. The authors produced TCR alpha and TCR beta cDNA libraries with sample barcodes and UMIs by 5'RACE using constant-segment primers. TCRdb recomputed calls from the 5' RACE reads with MiXCR, one row per CDR3 protein. The sample yields about 250,000 distinct CDR3 sequences, 15% seen once. The sequence came from an adult woman who had mild COVID-19 (a few samples of this study predate the infection). Cell type and time point are not known. The material sequenced was PBMCs or a T cell subset sorted from them (not recorded which). The chain uses TRBV10-3 and TRBJ2-7; 8 nucleotides match TRBD1. The CDR3 loop reads CAIRGTGQDYEQYF. The CDR3 nucleotides are TGTGCCATCAGAGGGACGGGACAGGACTACGAGCAGTACTTC.